The sequence of this TCR beta chain was determined in a study of T-cell reconstitution after alpha-beta-depleted transplantation in children. About this clonotype itself: Its antigen is not known. A read error may explain this, as a much larger clone is one base away.

Regarding the study as a whole: Reported findings indicate that, about two months after transplant, alpha-beta T cells came from several hundred expanded clones, which were derived from non-depleted graft cells.

Preparation of the TCRbeta library used unique molecular identifiers. TCRdb passed the PCR reads through MiXCR, listing each CDR3 protein once. The data contain hundreds of thousands of distinct CDR3 sequences, roughly 15% of them singletons. The CDR3 runs to 16 residues. Losses at the gene ends were 6 bases for V and 6 bases for J; bases not matched to a gene: 11. Material: PBMCs, mostly from graft donor cells, obtained 360 days after TCRalphabeta/CD19-depleted stem cell transplant. The chain joins TRBV12-3 or TRBV12-4 to TRBJ2-1, with TRBD2 matching over 10 bases. The receptor's source is a male patient between 10 and 17 years old who had a stem cell transplant for acute lymphoblastic leukemia, so the T cells may come from the graft donor. The CDR3 loop reads CASSRLSSGRTNEQFF. For the CDR3, the DNA is TGTGCCAGCAGCCGCTTATCTAGCGGGAGAACCAATGAGCAGTTCTTC.